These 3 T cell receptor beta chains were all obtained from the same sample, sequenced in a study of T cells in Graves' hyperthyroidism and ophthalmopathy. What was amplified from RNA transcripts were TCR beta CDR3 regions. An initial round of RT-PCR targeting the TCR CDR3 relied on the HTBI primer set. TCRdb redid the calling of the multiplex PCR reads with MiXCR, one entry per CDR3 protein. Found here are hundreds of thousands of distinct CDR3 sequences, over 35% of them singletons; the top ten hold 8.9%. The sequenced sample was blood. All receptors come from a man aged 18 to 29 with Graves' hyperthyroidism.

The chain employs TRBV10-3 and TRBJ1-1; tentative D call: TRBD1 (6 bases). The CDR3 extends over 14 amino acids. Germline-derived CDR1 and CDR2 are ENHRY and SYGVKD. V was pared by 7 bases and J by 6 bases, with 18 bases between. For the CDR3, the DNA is TGTGCCATCAAAGGGTCAGGGGCCATGGCTGAAGCTTTCTTT. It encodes CAIKGSGAMAEAFF.

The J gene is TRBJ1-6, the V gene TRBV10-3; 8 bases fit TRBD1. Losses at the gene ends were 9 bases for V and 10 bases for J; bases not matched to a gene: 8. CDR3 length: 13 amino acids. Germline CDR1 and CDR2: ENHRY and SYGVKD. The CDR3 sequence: CAMTGTGGSPLHF. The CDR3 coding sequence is TGTGCCATGACCGGGACAGGTGGATCACCCCTCCACTTT.

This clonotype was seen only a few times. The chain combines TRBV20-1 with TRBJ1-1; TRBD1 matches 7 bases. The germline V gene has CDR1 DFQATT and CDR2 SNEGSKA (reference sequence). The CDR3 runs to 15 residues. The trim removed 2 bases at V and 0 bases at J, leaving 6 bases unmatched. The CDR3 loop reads CSARPHTGVNTEAFF. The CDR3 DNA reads TGCAGTGCTAGACCACATACAGGGGTGAACACTGAAGCTTTCTTT.